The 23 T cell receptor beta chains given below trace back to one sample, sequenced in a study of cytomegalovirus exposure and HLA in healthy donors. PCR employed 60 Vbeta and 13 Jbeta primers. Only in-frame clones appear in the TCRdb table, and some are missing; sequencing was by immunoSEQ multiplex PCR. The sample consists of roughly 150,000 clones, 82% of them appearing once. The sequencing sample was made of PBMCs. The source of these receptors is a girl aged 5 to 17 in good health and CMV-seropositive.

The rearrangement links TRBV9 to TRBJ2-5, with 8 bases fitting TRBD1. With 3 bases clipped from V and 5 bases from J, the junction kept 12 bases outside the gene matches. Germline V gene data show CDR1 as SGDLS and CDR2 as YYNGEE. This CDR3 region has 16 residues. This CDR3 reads CASSDSGGSGGETQYF. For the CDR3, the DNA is TGTGCCAGCAGCGATTCAGGGGGCAGCGGCGGGGAGACCCAGTACTTC.

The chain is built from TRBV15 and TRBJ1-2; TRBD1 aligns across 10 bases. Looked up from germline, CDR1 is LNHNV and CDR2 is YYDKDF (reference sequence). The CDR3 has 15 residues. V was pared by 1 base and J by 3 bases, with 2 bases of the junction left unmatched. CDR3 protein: CATSRGTGGDYGYTF. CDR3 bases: TGTGCCACCAGCAGAGGGACAGGGGGGGACTATGGCTACACCTTC.

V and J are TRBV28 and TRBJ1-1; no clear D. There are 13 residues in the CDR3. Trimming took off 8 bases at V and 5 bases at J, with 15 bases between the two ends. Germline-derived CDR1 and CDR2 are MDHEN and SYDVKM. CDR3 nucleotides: TGTGCCAGCCGTGTTTATTCGAGTACTGAAGCTTTCTTT. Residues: CASRVYSSTEAFF.

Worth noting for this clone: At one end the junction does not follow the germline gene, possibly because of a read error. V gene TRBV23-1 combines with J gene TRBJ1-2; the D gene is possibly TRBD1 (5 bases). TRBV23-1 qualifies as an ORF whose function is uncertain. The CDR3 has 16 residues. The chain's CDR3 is CASSQSRAAGNYGYTF. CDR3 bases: TGCGCCAGCAGCCAATCCCGTGCGGCAGGGAACTATGGCTACACCTTC.

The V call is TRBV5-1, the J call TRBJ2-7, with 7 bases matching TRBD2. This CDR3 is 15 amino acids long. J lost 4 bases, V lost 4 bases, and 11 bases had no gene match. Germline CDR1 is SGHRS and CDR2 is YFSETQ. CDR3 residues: CASSPITSALYEQYF. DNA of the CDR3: TGCGCCAGCAGCCCGATCACTAGCGCCTTATACGAGCAGTACTTC.

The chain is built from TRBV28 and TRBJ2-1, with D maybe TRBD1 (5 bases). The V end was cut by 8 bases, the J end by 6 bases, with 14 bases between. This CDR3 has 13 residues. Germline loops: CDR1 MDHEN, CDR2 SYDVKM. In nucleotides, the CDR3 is TGTGCCAGCGCGATCCAGGGTTTCAATGAGCAGTTCTTC. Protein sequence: CASAIQGFNEQFF.

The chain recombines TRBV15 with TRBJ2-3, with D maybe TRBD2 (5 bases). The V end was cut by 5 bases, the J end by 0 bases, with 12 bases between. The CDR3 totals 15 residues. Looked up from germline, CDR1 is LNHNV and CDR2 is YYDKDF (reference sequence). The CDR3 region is CATSLGGSSTDTQYF. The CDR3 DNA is TGTGCCACCAGCCTCGGCGGGTCTAGCACAGATACGCAGTATTTT.

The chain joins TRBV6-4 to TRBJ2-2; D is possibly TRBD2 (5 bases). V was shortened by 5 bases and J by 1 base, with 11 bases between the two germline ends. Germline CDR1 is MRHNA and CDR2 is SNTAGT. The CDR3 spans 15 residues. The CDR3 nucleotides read TGTGCCAGCAGTCCGAGGGCCGAGAACACCGGGGAGCTGTTTTTT. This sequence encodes CASSPRAENTGELFF.

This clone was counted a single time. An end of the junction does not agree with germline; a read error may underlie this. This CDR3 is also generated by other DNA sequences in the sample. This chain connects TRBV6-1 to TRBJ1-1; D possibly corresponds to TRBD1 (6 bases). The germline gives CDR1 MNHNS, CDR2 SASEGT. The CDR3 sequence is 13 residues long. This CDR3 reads CASSDRGRTEAFF. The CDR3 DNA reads TGTGCCAGCAGTGACAGGGGCAGGACTGAGGCTTTCTTT.

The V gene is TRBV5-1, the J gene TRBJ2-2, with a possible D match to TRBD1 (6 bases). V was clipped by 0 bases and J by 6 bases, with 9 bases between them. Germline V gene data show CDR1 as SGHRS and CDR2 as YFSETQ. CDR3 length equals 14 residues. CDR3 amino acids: CASSLDRDSGELFF. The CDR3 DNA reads TGCGCCAGCAGCTTGGACAGGGATTCCGGGGAGCTGTTTTTT.

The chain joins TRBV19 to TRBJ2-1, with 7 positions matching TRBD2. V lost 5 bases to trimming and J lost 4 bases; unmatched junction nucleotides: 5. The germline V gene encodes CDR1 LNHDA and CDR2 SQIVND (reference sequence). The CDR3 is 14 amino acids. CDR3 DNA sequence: TGTGCCAGTAGTGGGCTAGCGGAGTACAATGAGCAGTTCTTC. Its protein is CASSGLAEYNEQFF.

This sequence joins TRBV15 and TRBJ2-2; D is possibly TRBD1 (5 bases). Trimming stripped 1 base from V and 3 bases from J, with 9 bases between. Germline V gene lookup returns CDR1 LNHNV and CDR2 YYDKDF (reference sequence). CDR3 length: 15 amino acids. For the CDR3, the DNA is TGTGCCACCAGCAGAGCAGGGCTTGACACCGGGGAGCTGTTTTTT. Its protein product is CATSRAGLDTGELFF. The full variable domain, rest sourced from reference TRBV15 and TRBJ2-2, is DAMVIQNPRYQVTQFGKPVTLSCSQTLNHNVMYWYQQKSSQAPKLLFHYYDKDFNNEADTPDNFQSRRPNTSFCFLDIRSPGLGDTAMYLCATSRAGLDTGELFFGEGSRLTVL.

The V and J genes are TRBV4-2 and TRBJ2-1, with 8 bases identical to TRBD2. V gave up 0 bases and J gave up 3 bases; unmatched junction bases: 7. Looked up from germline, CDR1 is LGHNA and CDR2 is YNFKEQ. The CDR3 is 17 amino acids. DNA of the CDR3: TGTGCCAGCAGCCAAGAAATAGCGGGGCTACTCTACAATGAGCAGTTCTTC. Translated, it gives CASSQEIAGLLYNEQFF.

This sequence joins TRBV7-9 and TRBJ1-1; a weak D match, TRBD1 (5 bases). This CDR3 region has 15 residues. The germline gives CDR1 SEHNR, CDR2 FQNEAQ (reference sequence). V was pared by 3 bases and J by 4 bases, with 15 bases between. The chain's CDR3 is CASSFMLGAITEAFF. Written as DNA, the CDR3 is TGTGCCAGCAGCTTTATGCTTGGGGCTATCACTGAAGCTTTCTTT.

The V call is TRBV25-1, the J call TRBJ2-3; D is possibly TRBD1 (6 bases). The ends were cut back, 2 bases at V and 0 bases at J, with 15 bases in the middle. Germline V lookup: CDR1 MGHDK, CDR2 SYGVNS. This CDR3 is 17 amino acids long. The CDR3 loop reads CASSEPRQGSSTDTQYF. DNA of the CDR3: TGTGCCAGCAGTGAACCACGGCAGGGGAGTAGCACAGATACGCAGTATTTT.

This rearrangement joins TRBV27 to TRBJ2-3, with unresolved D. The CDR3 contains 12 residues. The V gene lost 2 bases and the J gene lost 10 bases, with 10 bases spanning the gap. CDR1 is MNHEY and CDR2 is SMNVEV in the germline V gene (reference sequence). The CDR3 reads CASSLQNRAQYF. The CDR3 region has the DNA TGTGCCAGCAGTTTACAAAATCGCGCGCAGTATTTT.

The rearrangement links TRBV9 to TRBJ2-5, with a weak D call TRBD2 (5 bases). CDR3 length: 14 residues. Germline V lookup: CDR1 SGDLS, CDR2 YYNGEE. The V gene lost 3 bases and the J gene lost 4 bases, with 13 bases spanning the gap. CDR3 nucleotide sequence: TGTGCCAGCAGCGCGGTGTTGGGAGCAGAGACCCAGTACTTC. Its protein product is CASSAVLGAETQYF. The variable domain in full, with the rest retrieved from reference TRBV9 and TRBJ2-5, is DSGVTQTPKHLITATGQRVTLRCSPRSGDLSVYWYQQSLDQGLQFLIQYYNGEERAKGNILERFSAQQFPDLHSELNLSSLELGDSALYFCASSAVLGAETQYFGPGTRLLVL.

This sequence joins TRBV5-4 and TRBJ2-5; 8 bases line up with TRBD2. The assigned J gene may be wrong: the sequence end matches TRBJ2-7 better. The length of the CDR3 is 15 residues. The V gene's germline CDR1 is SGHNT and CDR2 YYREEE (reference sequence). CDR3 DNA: TGTGCCAGCAGCTTGAGTCCGGCGGGAGGTAACGAGCAGTACTTC. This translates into CASSLSPAGGNEQYF.

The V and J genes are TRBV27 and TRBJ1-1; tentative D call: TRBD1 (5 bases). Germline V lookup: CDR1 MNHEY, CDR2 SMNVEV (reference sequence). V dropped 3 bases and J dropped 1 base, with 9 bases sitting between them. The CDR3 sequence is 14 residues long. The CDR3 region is CASSFGGGNTEAFF. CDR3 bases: TGTGCCAGCAGTTTCGGGGGGGGGAACACTGAAGCTTTCTTT.

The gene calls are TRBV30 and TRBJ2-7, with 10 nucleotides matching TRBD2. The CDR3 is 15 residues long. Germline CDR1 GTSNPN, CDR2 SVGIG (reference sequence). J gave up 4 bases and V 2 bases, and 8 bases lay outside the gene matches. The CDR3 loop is CAWSPPLAGVYEQYF. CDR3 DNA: TGTGCCTGGAGTCCACCCCTAGCGGGAGTGTACGAGCAGTACTTC.

Here the CDR3 DNA reads TGTGCCAGCAGCGGGGGACAGGGTGAAAAACTGTTTTTT. Its protein is CASSGGQGEKLFF. The chain joins TRBV9 to TRBJ1-4; TRBD1 aligns across 9 bases. This CDR3 has 13 residues. Germline CDR1 is SGDLS and CDR2 is YYNGEE. J gave up 7 bases and V 3 bases, and 1 base lay outside the gene matches.

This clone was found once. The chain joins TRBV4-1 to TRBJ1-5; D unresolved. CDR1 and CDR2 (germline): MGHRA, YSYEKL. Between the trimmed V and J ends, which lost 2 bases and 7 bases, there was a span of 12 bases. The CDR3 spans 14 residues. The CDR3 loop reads CASSQLLYKQPQHF. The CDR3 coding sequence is TGCGCCAGCAGCCAATTGCTTTACAAACAGCCCCAGCATTTT.

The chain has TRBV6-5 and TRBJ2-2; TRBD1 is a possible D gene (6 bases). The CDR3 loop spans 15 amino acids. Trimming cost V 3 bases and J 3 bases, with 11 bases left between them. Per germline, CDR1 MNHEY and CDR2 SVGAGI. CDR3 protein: CASSYEGQDTGELFF. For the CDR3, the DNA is TGTGCCAGCAGTTATGAGGGACAAGACACCGGGGAGCTGTTTTTT.